This T cell receptor (beta chain) was recovered during a study of blood T cells in healthy people across ages. Findings and caveats of the study: Diversity estimates from one million T cells were considered underestimates.

This CDR3 comprises 14 residues. Germline loops: CDR1 MGHRA, CDR2 YSYEKL. Alongside a J-beta primer mix, a sample-barcoded 5' primer served in a second PCR lasting roughly 7 to 11 cycles. TCRdb fed the 5' RACE reads into MiXCR, producing one record per CDR3 protein. The profile shows 980,000 or so distinct CDR3 sequences, around 48% of them singletons. Remarks on this clonotype: Its target is unknown. Germline and junction disagree at one end, which may indicate a read error.

The V and J genes are TRBV4-1 and TRBJ2-7; D unclear. This receptor was taken from a man younger than 45 in good health. Material for sequencing was blood. CDR3 nucleotide sequence: TGCGCCAGCAGTCAAGATGACCATGGGTACGAGCAGTACTTC. It codes for CASSQDDHGYEQYF.